These 22 T cell receptor beta chains share one sample of origin, sequenced in a study of vaccination and CD4 T cells after COVID-19. For these receptors, no antigen is known. The study sequenced cultured CD4+ T cell DNA using the Oncomine TCR Beta short-read assay. In TCRdb, the PCR reads were re-called with MiXCR into one record per CDR3 protein. The sample lists 17,000 or so distinct CDR3 sequences; approximately 48% were seen once. The time point is: late sampling 161 to 241 days after vaccination in three convalescent patients. This sample's treatment: approximately nine-day PBMC culture with coronavirus spike peptide pools or control peptides (ViraFEST assay). The sequences come from CD4+ T cells from blood, cultured in vitro, collected about 7 months after SARS-CoV-2 vaccination. Receptors were obtained from a human donor who had recovered from COVID-19.

The CDR3 sequence: CASSLWVRPNTGELFF. CDR3 sequence (DNA): TGTGCCAGCAGCTTATGGGTTAGACCGAACACCGGGGAGCTGTTTTTT. The genes are TRBV7-8 and TRBJ2-2, with D unresolved. The V gene lost 2 bases and the J gene lost 0 bases, with 10 bases spanning the gap. CDR3 size: 16 residues. CDR1 and CDR2 (germline): SGHVS, FQNEAQ.

This clonotype was detected only a few times. This chain connects TRBV6-1 to TRBJ2-7, with D uncertain. With 5 bases removed from V and 1 base from J, the gap between germline ends came to 18 bases. The CDR3 is 16 residues long. Germline CDR1 MNHNS, CDR2 SASEGT. The CDR3 region has the DNA TGTGCCAGCAGTAGGCCCCCCGACGGCGCTTCCTACGAGCAGTACTTC. Translating gives CASSRPPDGASYEQYF.

This chain joins TRBV6-1 and TRBJ1-2; D is undetermined. This CDR3 comprises 13 residues. Germline assignment: CDR1 MNHNS and CDR2 SASEGT. Trimming left V 6 bases short and J 2 bases short, with 10 bases between. In DNA form, the CDR3 reads TGTGCCAGCAGCGCCGGACTAAACTATGGCTACACCTTC. Its protein is CASSAGLNYGYTF.

This clonotype turned up a few times. V is TRBV20-1 and J is TRBJ2-3; 8 bases map to TRBD2. Germline values: CDR1 DFQATT, CDR2 SNEGSKA (reference sequence). The CDR3 runs to 14 residues. V trimming: 3 bases; J trimming: 4 bases; junction bases outside the gene matches: 6. CDR3 in amino acids: CSASVAGGADTQYF. CDR3 DNA: TGCAGTGCTAGTGTGGCGGGGGGAGCAGATACGCAGTATTTT.

V is TRBV27 and J is TRBJ2-5, with 9 bases lining up with TRBD1. J gave up 1 base and V 6 bases, and 6 bases lay outside the gene matches. There are 15 residues in the CDR3. Germline CDR1 reads MNHEY; CDR2 reads SMNVEV (reference sequence). DNA of the CDR3: TGTGCCAGCAGACAGCTGACAGGGGGCCAAGAGACCCAGTACTTC. It translates to CASRQLTGGQETQYF.

The chain links TRBV7-2 to TRBJ2-2, with 11 bases that match TRBD2. Germline V gives CDR1 SGHTA, CDR2 FQGNSA. V lost 8 bases to trimming and J lost 1 base; unmatched junction nucleotides: 0. The CDR3 consists of 14 residues. The CDR3 DNA reads as TGTGCCAGCGGGACTAGCGGGAACACCGGGGAGCTGTTTTTT. This codes for CASGTSGNTGELFF.

V is TRBV5-1 and J is TRBJ2-3; TRBD2 is a possible D gene (6 bases). Germline values: CDR1 SGHRS, CDR2 YFSETQ. The CDR3 covers 14 residues. The V and J ends lost 3 bases and 6 bases respectively, with 14 bases between them. The CDR3 reads CASSSGLRRDTQYF. The DNA of the CDR3 is TGCGCCAGCAGCTCGGGACTTCGGCGGGATACGCAGTATTTT.

This chain uses TRBV5-4 with TRBJ1-2; TRBD1 is a possible D gene (5 bases). The CDR3 has 15 amino acids. V lost 2 bases and J lost 2, with 13 bases in between. Per the germline V gene, CDR1 is SGHNT and CDR2 is YYREEE (reference sequence). In nucleotides, the CDR3 is TGTGCCAGCAGCTTCTCCCGGGGGGACAACTATGGCTACACCTTC. The encoded protein is CASSFSRGDNYGYTF.

This chain connects TRBV20-1 to TRBJ2-7; possible D gene TRBD2, 6 bases. The CDR3 contains 14 residues. V was pared by 3 bases and J by 5 bases, with 17 bases between. Germline assignment: CDR1 DFQATT and CDR2 SNEGSKA (reference sequence). This CDR3 is CSASQGTSSDEQYF. The CDR3 nucleotides are TGCAGTGCTAGTCAAGGGACTTCGAGCGACGAGCAGTACTTC.

The chain carries TRBV5-1 and TRBJ2-7, with D maybe TRBD1 (6 bases). The CDR3 sequence is 13 residues long. Germline V gene lookup returns CDR1 SGHRS and CDR2 YFSETQ. V shed 4 bases and J shed 6 bases, with 14 bases lying between them. CDR3 in amino acids: CASSGRAGVEQYF. CDR3 in DNA: TGCGCCAGCAGCGGGAGAGCAGGGGTCGAGCAGTACTTC.

The table lists this clonotype with a few counts. The chain carries TRBV2 and TRBJ2-5; the match to TRBD2 covers 12 bases. Germline V CDR1 and CDR2: SNHLY, FYNNEI. The CDR3 is made up of 14 amino acids. J gave up 5 bases and V 6 bases, and 4 bases lay outside the gene matches. The CDR3 sequence is CASSFGTSGETQYF. The CDR3 DNA sequence: TGTGCCAGCAGCTTTGGGACTAGCGGGGAGACCCAGTACTTC.

Of note for this clonotype: The conserved final phenylalanine or tryptophan is absent from the CDR3, which likely points to a read error. V usage is TRBV6-1 and J usage is TRBJ1-5; TRBD1 is a possible D gene (6 bases). Germline lookup yields CDR1 MNHNS and CDR2 SASEGT. Trimming took off 6 bases at V and 12 bases at J, with 15 bases between the two ends. This CDR3 has 12 amino acids. The CDR3 sequence: CASSGGASYQHL. DNA of the CDR3: TGTGCCAGCAGCGGGGGGGCGTCCTACCAGCATCTT.

The gene calls are TRBV7-3 and TRBJ2-2; D remains unclear. The CDR3 runs 12 residues. V lost 3 bases to trimming and J lost 5 bases, with 4 bases between them. Germline V CDR1 and CDR2: SGHTA, FQGTGA. The CDR3: CASSFGTGELFF. The CDR3, as DNA: TGTGCCAGCAGCTTCGGGACCGGGGAGCTGTTTTTT. The whole variable domain, filled in from reference TRBV7-3 and TRBJ2-2, reads GAGVSQTPSNKVTEKGKYVELRCDPISGHTALYWYRQSLGQGPEFLIYFQGTGAADDSGLPNDRFFAVRPEGSVSTLKIQRTERGDSAVYLCASSFGTGELFFGEGSRLTVL.

This clonotype was picked up a small number of times. The chain is built from TRBV7-2 and TRBJ1-6; D perhaps matches TRBD1 (6 bases). Trimming shortened V by 4 bases and J by 0 bases, and 16 bases separated the two germline ends. Per germline, CDR1 SGHTA and CDR2 FQGNSA. The CDR3 loop spans 18 amino acids. This CDR3 reads CASSSQGRFHSYNSPLHF. In DNA, the CDR3 is TGTGCCAGCAGCTCACAGGGAAGGTTCCACTCCTATAATTCACCCCTCCACTTT.

V gene TRBV7-3 combines with J gene TRBJ2-7; 7 nucleotides line up with TRBD1. This CDR3 comprises 14 residues. The germline CDR1 and CDR2 sequences are SGHTA and FQGTGA. V gave up 5 bases and J gave up 6 bases; unmatched junction bases: 10. For the CDR3, the DNA is TGTGCCAGCAGCCCGTGGACAGGATGGGGCGAGCAGTACTTC. It is translated as CASSPWTGWGEQYF.

The chain combines TRBV6-5 with TRBJ2-3; 11 bases match TRBD1. This CDR3 contains 14 residues. Germline assignment: CDR1 MNHEY and CDR2 SVGAGI. Losses at the gene ends were 4 bases for V and 4 bases for J; bases not matched to a gene: 1. CDR3 nucleotide sequence: TGTGCCAGCAGTTGGGACAGGGGGTCAGATACGCAGTATTTT. Translated: CASSWDRGSDTQYF.

By its share, this clonotype is medium-sized (0.01 to 0.1%). The genes are TRBV20-1 and TRBJ2-5; TRBD2 matches at 13 bases. The CDR3 sequence is 17 residues long. Trimming cost V 1 base and J 1 base; bases outside gene matches: 6. Germline CDR1 reads DFQATT; CDR2 reads SNEGSKA (reference sequence). Here the CDR3 DNA reads TGCAGTGCTAGAGGTGGACTAGCGGGAGCACCCCAAGAGACCCAGTACTTC. As protein: CSARGGLAGAPQETQYF.

This clonotype occurred a few times. The rearrangement links TRBV15 to TRBJ1-6; 9 bases match TRBD1. Per germline, CDR1 LNHNV and CDR2 YYDKDF (reference sequence). V gave up 1 base and J gave up 6 bases; unmatched junction bases: 1. The CDR3 is 15 residues long. The CDR3 DNA reads as TGTGCCACCAGCAGAGCGACAGGGGGTAATTCACCCCTCCACTTT. It yields the protein CATSRATGGNSPLHF.

This clonotype has only a few counts. J is TRBJ2-1 and V is TRBV11-3; no firm D call. The CDR3 is made up of 13 amino acids. V shed 0 bases and J shed 4 bases, with 4 bases lying between them. CDR1 and CDR2 (germline): SGHNT, YENEEA. The chain's CDR3 is CASSLEEYNEQFF. Here the CDR3 DNA reads TGTGCCAGCAGCTTAGAGGAATACAATGAGCAGTTCTTC.

The V gene is TRBV7-3, the J gene TRBJ2-3, with D perhaps TRBD2 (6 bases). V was shortened by 6 bases and J by 5 bases, with 12 bases between the two germline ends. CDR3 length equals 13 residues. Germline V gives CDR1 SGHTA, CDR2 FQGTGA. The CDR3 coding sequence is TGTGCCAGCAGTCAGACTAGTGTAGATACGCAGTATTTT. Protein: CASSQTSVDTQYF.

The rearrangement links TRBV6-5 to TRBJ1-2; 7 positions match TRBD1. J gave up 3 bases and V 0 bases, and 7 bases lay outside the gene matches. The germline V gene has CDR1 MNHEY and CDR2 SVGAGI. The CDR3 loop spans 16 amino acids. The CDR3 coding sequence is TGTGCCAGCAGTTACTCCGGACAGGATCCTTACTATGGCTACACCTTC. Amino acids: CASSYSGQDPYYGYTF.

V is TRBV7-9 and J is TRBJ1-1; unclear D gene. The CDR3 runs to 11 residues. Looked up from germline, CDR1 is SEHNR and CDR2 is FQNEAQ (reference sequence). Trimming pared 1 base from V and 10 bases from J, leaving 7 bases between. In DNA, the CDR3 is TGTGCCAGCAGCTTAGGTCGCCGAGCTTTCTTT. It translates to CASSLGRRAFF.